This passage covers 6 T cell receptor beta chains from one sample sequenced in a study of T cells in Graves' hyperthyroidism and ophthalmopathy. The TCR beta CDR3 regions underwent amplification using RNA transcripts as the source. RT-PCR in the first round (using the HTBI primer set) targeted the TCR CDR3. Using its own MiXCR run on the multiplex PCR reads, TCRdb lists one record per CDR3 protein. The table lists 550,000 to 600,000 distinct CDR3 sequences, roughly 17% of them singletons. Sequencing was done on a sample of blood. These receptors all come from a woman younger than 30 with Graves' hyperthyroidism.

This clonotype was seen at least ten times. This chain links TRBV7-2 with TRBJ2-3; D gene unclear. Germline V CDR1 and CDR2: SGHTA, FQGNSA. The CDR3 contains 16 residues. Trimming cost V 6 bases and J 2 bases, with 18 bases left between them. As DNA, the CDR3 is TGTGCCAGCAGGGAGTTGGTACGACTCACCACAGATACGCAGTATTTT. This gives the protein CASRELVRLTTDTQYF.

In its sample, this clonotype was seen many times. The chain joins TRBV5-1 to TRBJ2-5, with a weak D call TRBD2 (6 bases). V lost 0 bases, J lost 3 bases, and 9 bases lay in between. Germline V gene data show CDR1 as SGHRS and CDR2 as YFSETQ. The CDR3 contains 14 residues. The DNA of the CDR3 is TGCGCCAGCAGCTTGGAGTGGGGGGAAGAGACCCAGTACTTC. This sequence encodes CASSLEWGEETQYF.

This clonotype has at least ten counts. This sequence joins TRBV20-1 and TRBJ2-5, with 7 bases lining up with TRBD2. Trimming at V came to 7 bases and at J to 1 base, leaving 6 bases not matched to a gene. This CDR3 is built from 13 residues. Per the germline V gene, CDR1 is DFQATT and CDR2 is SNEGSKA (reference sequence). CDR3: CSVLLAAQETQYF. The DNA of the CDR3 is TGCAGTGTCCTTCTAGCGGCCCAAGAGACCCAGTACTTC.

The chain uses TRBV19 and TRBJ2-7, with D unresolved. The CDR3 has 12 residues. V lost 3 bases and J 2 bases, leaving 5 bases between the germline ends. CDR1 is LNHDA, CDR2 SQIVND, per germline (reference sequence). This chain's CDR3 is CASSMGPYEQYF. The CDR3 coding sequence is TGTGCCAGTAGTATGGGTCCCTACGAGCAGTACTTC.

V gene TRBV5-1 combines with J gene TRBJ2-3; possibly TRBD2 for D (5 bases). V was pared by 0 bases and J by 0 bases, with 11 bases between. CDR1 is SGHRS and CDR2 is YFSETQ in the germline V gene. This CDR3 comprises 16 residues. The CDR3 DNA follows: TGCGCCAGCAGCTTGGTCCAGCTAGCTAGCACAGATACGCAGTATTTT. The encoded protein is CASSLVQLASTDTQYF. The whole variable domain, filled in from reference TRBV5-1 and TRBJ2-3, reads KAGVTQTPRYLIKTRGQQVTLSCSPISGHRSVSWYQQTPGQGLQFLFEYFSETQRNKGNFPGRFSGRQFSNSRSEMNVSTLELGDSALYLCASSLVQLASTDTQYFGPGTRLTVL.

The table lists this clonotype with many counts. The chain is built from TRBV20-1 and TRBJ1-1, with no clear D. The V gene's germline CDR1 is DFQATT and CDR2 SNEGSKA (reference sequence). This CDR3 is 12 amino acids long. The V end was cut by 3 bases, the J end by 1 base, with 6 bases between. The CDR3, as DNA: TGCAGTGCTAGTGTATCGAACACTGAAGCTTTCTTT. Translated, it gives CSASVSNTEAFF.